This T cell receptor (beta chain) was observed in a study of blood T cell repertoires in COVID-19. Study-level background: The United States, Italy and Spain provided the acute and convalescent COVID-19 samples. T cells, B-cell-depleted T cells, or PBMCs supplied cDNA or gDNA.

V shed 4 bases and J 3 bases; nucleotides not matched to a gene: 5. Germline CDR1 and CDR2: SGHNT and YENEEA. This CDR3 comprises 15 residues. As originally analysed: By means of reference gene primer amplification, nucleated cell counts were estimated. The assay was immunoSEQ multiplex PCR, and TCRdb's table has in-frame clones only and misses some. The V and J calls and the clone size are those of that table, but D and trimming were determined from the DNA. The sample holds approximately 300,000 clones, 85% to 90% seen once. The gene calls are TRBV11-3 and TRBJ2-3, with 9 bases identical to TRBD1. Sequenced input: peripheral blood. This TCR came from a middle-aged woman with acute or convalescent COVID-19. This CDR3 reads CASSSPGQGTDTQYF. The CDR3 bases are TGTGCCAGCAGCTCCCCGGGACAGGGTACAGATACGCAGTATTTT.